Below, 2 T cell receptor beta chains from the same sample are listed, as sequenced in a study of CD8 T cells in Susac syndrome. It was with random hexamers that roughly 0.45 to 1 ug RNA was reverse transcribed. TCRdb fed the immunoSEQ multiplex PCR reads into MiXCR, producing one record per CDR3 protein. The sample includes roughly 200,000 distinct CDR3 sequences, 91% of them seen just once. The sequenced sample consisted of CD4+ T cells from PBMCs. The receptors were sampled from a human donor with Susac syndrome.

The chain couples TRBV7-6 to TRBJ2-7, with D possibly being TRBD1 (8 bases). CDR3 length: 16 residues. Per germline, CDR1 SGHVS and CDR2 FNYEAQ. The V and J ends lost 5 bases and 2 bases respectively, with 19 bases between them. The CDR3 is CASSQQPTGGAYEQYF. The CDR3 coding sequence is TGTGCCAGCAGCCAACAGCCCACAGGGGGGGCCTACGAGCAGTACTTC. The full variable domain, with the rest looked up from reference TRBV7-6 and TRBJ2-7, is GAGVSQSPRYKVTKRGQDVALRCDPISGHVSLYWYRQALGQGPEFLTYFNYEAQQDKSGLPNDRFSAERPEGSISTLTIQRTEQRDSAMYRCASSQQPTGGAYEQYFGPGTRLTVT.

This clonotype was picked up a small number of times. CDR3 DNA sequence: TGTGCCAGCAGCCGAGGACAGGGAAGGAACAATGAGCAGTTCTTC. As protein: CASSRGQGRNNEQFF. This chain uses TRBV11-2 with TRBJ2-1, with 8 nucleotides matching TRBD1. V lost 5 bases and J lost 5; bases outside the gene matches: 8. CDR1 is SGHAT and CDR2 is FQNNGV in the germline V gene. The CDR3 has 15 residues.